This TCR beta chain comes out of a study of tumor and adjacent non-tumor tissue in lung cancer. Study details: Millions of productive TCRbeta reads were obtained per sample on average.

General study results and limits: Normal lung showed higher cumulative top 100 clone frequency than tumor.

V lost 5 bases, J lost 7 bases, and 20 bases lay in between. CDR1 and CDR2 (germline): MDHEN, SYDVKM. The CDR3 has 15 amino acids. This clonotype occurred a few times. Antigen unknown. Three rounds of nested PCR, following a modified ARM-PCR protocol, produced the TCRbeta library. TCRdb redid the calling of the multiplex PCR reads with MiXCR, one entry per CDR3 protein. The table records over 35,000 distinct CDR3 sequences, roughly 60% of them present only once. This sample's RNA came from whole unsorted tissue. Distant lung tissue was collected more than 3 cm away from the tumor edge. Between August and November 2014, newly diagnosed, chemotherapy-naive lung cancer patients underwent thoracic surgery in China.

Specimen: distant non-tumor lung tissue. This sequence originates from a man aged 50 to 60 with non-small cell lung cancer. The gene calls are TRBV28 and TRBJ1-1; D is unresolved. In DNA form, the CDR3 reads TGTGCCAGCAGTGTACAAGGGCGCATGGGTCATGAAGCTTTCTTT. It codes for CASSVQGRMGHEAFF.